The 8 T cell receptor beta chains presented below share a single source sample, sequenced in a study of cytomegalovirus exposure and HLA in healthy donors. The primer mix had 60 Vbeta and 13 Jbeta primers. Here immunoSEQ multiplex PCR was the method, and the copy in TCRdb shows in-frame clones only, minus some. The profile shows 150,000 or so clones, 82% of them singletons. Source material: PBMCs. These receptors came from a man aged 30-40 years in good health and CMV-seropositive.

This rearrangement joins TRBV21-1 to TRBJ1-4; the table names TRBD1, a call not compared with the DNA. TRBV21-1 is marked as a pseudogene. This CDR3 has 15 amino acids. CDR3 sequence (DNA): TGTGCCAGCAGCCTTCGGACAGGGGGAAATGAAAAACTGTTTTTT. Translating it yields CASSLRTGGNEKLFF.

V and J are TRBV11-3 and TRBJ2-1; 8 bases are a match to TRBD2. The V gene's germline CDR1 is SGHNT and CDR2 YENEEA. The CDR3 contains 12 residues. V shed 7 bases, J shed 10 bases, and the junction held 6 bases outside the gene matches. The CDR3 DNA is TGTGCCAGCACAGGGTCGGGGGGGGAGCAGTTCTTC. Translating gives CASTGSGGEQFF.

This sequence joins TRBV7-9 and TRBJ1-3; D may be TRBD1 (6 bases). The germline gives CDR1 SEHNR, CDR2 FQNEAQ (reference sequence). The CDR3 has 15 amino acids. Between the trimmed V and J ends, which lost 1 base and 1 base, there was a span of 8 bases. The CDR3 coding sequence is TGTGCCAGCAGCTTAGGAGGGACATCTGGAAACACCATATATTTT. Translated: CASSLGGTSGNTIYF.

The rearrangement uses TRBV6-5 and TRBJ1-1, with D unresolved. With 5 bases removed from V and 1 base from J, the gap between germline ends came to 14 bases. Germline assignment: CDR1 MNHEY and CDR2 SVGAGI. The CDR3 consists of 15 residues. The CDR3 reads CASSKTPRRNTEAFF. The CDR3 region has the DNA TGTGCCAGCAGTAAAACGCCGAGAAGGAACACTGAAGCTTTCTTT.

This chain links TRBV5-1 with TRBJ2-5; D not certain. The CDR3 contains 14 residues. Between the trimmed V and J ends, which lost 7 bases and 0 bases, there was a span of 13 bases. The germline gives CDR1 SGHRS, CDR2 YFSETQ. CDR3: CASEALSYQETQYF. The DNA of the CDR3 is TGCGCCAGCGAAGCCCTGTCCTACCAAGAGACCCAGTACTTC.

The chain joins TRBV19 to TRBJ2-2; D might be TRBD2 (6 bases). The germline V and J ends were trimmed by 8 bases and 8 bases, with 12 bases remaining between them. The V gene's germline CDR1 is LNHDA and CDR2 SQIVND (reference sequence). The CDR3 covers 12 residues. The CDR3 here is CASGPGRGELFF. In DNA, the CDR3 is TGTGCCAGTGGGCCAGGGAGGGGGGAGCTGTTTTTT.

The rearrangement joins TRBV28 to TRBJ1-3, with no clear D. The length of the CDR3 is 12 residues. From germline, CDR1 is MDHEN and CDR2 SYDVKM. V lost 1 base to trimming and J lost 4 bases, with 2 bases between them. The CDR3 protein is CASSLLGNTIYF. The CDR3 nucleotides are TGTGCCAGCAGTTTATTAGGAAACACCATATATTTT.

This chain's CDR3 is CASSKGRGTSTDTQYF. CDR3 nucleotides: TGTGCCAGCAGCAAGGGCAGGGGAACCAGCACAGATACGCAGTATTTT. J is TRBJ2-3 and V is TRBV16, with D possibly matching TRBD1 (6 bases). The germline CDR1 and CDR2 sequences are KGHSY and FQNENV. The CDR3 has 16 residues. Trimming pared 5 bases from V and 0 bases from J, leaving 15 bases between.